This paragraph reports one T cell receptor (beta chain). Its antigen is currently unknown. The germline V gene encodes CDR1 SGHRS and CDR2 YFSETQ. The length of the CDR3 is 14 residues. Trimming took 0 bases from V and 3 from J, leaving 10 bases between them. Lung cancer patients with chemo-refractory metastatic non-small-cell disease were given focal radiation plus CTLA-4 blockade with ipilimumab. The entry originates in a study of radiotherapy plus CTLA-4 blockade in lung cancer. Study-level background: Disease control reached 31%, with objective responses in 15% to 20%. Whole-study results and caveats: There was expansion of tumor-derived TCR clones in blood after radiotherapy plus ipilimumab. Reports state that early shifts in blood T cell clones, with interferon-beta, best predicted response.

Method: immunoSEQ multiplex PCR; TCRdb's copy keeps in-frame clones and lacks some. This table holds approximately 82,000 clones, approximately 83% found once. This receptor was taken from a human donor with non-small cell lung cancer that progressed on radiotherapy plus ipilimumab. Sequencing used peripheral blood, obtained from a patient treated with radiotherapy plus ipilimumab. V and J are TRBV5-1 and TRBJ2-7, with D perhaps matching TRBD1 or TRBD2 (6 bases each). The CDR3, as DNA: TGCGCCAGCAGCTTGGCGGGGGCCTTCTACGAGCAGTACTTC. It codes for CASSLAGAFYEQYF.